This T cell receptor (beta chain) was recorded in a study of shared clonotypes between healthy human individuals. Whole-study context: The plates for each donor numbered three CD4 naive, three CD4 memory, two CD8 naive and one CD8 memory.

As regards this clone: Its antigen is not identified.

Study outcomes and limitations: Larger estimated richness was generally recorded for naive subsets relative to memory subsets.

Each PCR replicate from the sorted subsets contained approximately 0.2 ug DNA, which is some 32,000 T cell genomes. In the source study's methods: For the immunoSEQ data, sequences were junction-only without quality scores, so filtering differed. Produced via immunoSEQ multiplex PCR; TCRdb's table is partial and in-frame only. The DNA gave D and trimming, while V, J and clone size come from that table. Of under 650,000 clones in the sample, 95% to 97% were seen once. The CDR3 runs 14 residues. CDR1 is KGHSH, CDR2 LQKENI, per germline. This chain uses TRBV18 with TRBJ2-5; 7 bases map to TRBD1. The J call could be wrong; TRBJ2-7 is a better fit for the DNA end. The origin of this receptor is a woman aged 30 to 39 in good health. Sequencing was performed on naive CD4+ T cells sorted from blood. Specified subset: CD45RA+ positively selected. CDR3 coding DNA: TGTGCCAGCTCACCCCCAGGGGGAACCTACGAGCAGTACTTC. Protein: CASSPPGGTYEQYF.